The 15 T cell receptor beta chains below come from one sample, sequenced in a study of OX40 agonist ivuxolimab in advanced cancers. The repertoire was sequenced with immunoSEQ multiplex PCR; TCRdb's copy has only in-frame clones and lacks some. This sample has 81,000 or so clones, with under 95% found just once. The sequences come from CD4+ or CD8+ T cells sorted from blood, collected in a trial of the OX40 agonist ivuxolimab. The receptors were sampled from an adult with an advanced solid tumor such as melanoma, head and neck, liver or kidney cancer.

The chain has TRBV2 and TRBJ1-1, with D uncertain. This CDR3 has 14 amino acids. The germline V gene has CDR1 SNHLY and CDR2 FYNNEI. The ends were cut back, 1 base at V and 0 bases at J, with 6 bases in the middle. The chain's CDR3 is CASSEGRVNTEAFF. CDR3 DNA: TGTGCCAGCAGTGAAGGTAGGGTGAACACTGAAGCTTTCTTT.

The V and J genes are TRBV4-3 and TRBJ1-2; D is undetermined. CDR1 and CDR2 (germline): LGHNA, YSLEER. This CDR3 contains 16 residues. V was pared by 0 bases and J by 5 bases, with 16 bases between. CDR3 in amino acids: CASSQDTIPYGYGYTF. CDR3 sequence (DNA): TGCGCCAGCAGCCAAGATACGATCCCATATGGGTATGGCTACACCTTC.

This chain links TRBV10-3 with TRBJ1-5; TRBD1 aligns across 10 bases. There are 14 residues in the CDR3. CDR1 ENHRY and CDR2 SYGVKD come from the germline V gene. J was trimmed by 4 bases and V by 4 bases; bases with no gene match: 1. The CDR3 spells CAISGGQGNQPQHF. The CDR3 bases are TGTGCCATCAGTGGGGGACAGGGGAATCAGCCCCAGCATTTT.

This rearrangement joins TRBV28 to TRBJ1-1; D is undetermined. CDR3 length equals 16 residues. Between the trimmed V and J ends, which lost 4 bases and 5 bases, there was a span of 20 bases. Germline lookup yields CDR1 MDHEN and CDR2 SYDVKM. CDR3 amino acids: CASSSGSLTRETEAFF. The CDR3 bases are TGTGCCAGCAGTTCCGGCTCCCTGACACGGGAAACTGAAGCTTTCTTT.

This chain links TRBV11-2 with TRBJ2-1, with D possibly being TRBD2 (5 bases). The CDR3 runs to 14 residues. The germline V gene encodes CDR1 SGHAT and CDR2 FQNNGV. Trimming pared 3 bases from V and 6 bases from J, leaving 12 bases between. This CDR3 is CASSFGEWVNEQFF. The CDR3 DNA is TGTGCCAGCAGCTTCGGGGAGTGGGTCAATGAGCAGTTCTTC.

This chain connects TRBV10-3 to TRBJ2-7; D gene ambiguous. The ends were cut back, 0 bases at V and 2 bases at J, with 11 bases in the middle. The length of the CDR3 is 15 residues. Germline loops: CDR1 ENHRY, CDR2 SYGVKD. In DNA form, the CDR3 reads TGTGCCATCAGTGAGTCTCCCGAAGACCCCTACGAGCAGTACTTC. It yields the protein CAISESPEDPYEQYF.

This chain connects TRBV4-3 to TRBJ2-1; D unresolved. V was shortened by 0 bases and J by 3 bases, with 18 bases between the two germline ends. CDR1 and CDR2 from the germline V gene are LGHNA and YSLEER. The CDR3 runs to 18 residues. The CDR3 spells CASSQDTGGEYNYNEQFF. The CDR3 region has the DNA TGCGCCAGCAGCCAAGATACCGGTGGGGAATACAACTACAATGAGCAGTTCTTC.

V and J are TRBV6-6 and TRBJ1-6; 8 bases align to TRBD1. Trimming removed 7 bases from V and 8 bases from J; junction bases left unmatched: 10. The germline V gene encodes CDR1 MNHNY and CDR2 SVGAGI (reference sequence). This CDR3 spans 15 amino acids. CDR3 DNA: TGTGCCAGCACCCCTCAGGGGGCCCGCGATTCACCCCTCCACTTT. This translates into CASTPQGARDSPLHF.

This rearrangement joins TRBV18 to TRBJ2-3; D is ambiguous. Germline CDR1 KGHSH, CDR2 LQKENI. V was clipped by 6 bases and J by 0 bases, with 7 bases between them. The CDR3 spans 13 residues. CDR3 region: CASSQLSTDTQYF. Written as DNA, the CDR3 is TGTGCCAGCTCCCAACTAAGCACAGATACGCAGTATTTT.

The rearrangement links TRBV5-6 to TRBJ1-1; D is unclear. The V end lost 0 bases, the J end lost 3 bases, and 15 bases lay between the germline ends. Germline CDR1 SGHDT, CDR2 YYEEEE. This CDR3 contains 16 residues. CDR3 region: CASSLAGEMVDTEAFF. The CDR3 DNA reads as TGTGCCAGCAGCTTGGCCGGGGAAATGGTTGACACTGAAGCTTTCTTT.

The chain couples TRBV9 to TRBJ2-7; tentatively, D is TRBD1 (6 bases). This CDR3 has 16 residues. Germline CDR1 SGDLS, CDR2 YYNGEE. With 0 bases removed from V and 4 bases from J, the gap between germline ends came to 17 bases. The CDR3 spells CASSVDWTESLYEQYF. The DNA for the CDR3 is TGTGCCAGCAGCGTAGATTGGACAGAGTCTTTATACGAGCAGTACTTC.

The chain carries TRBV7-9 and TRBJ2-1, with D possibly TRBD2 on 6 matching bases. The germline gives CDR1 SEHNR, CDR2 FQNEAQ (reference sequence). V gave up 2 bases and J gave up 4 bases, with 12 bases separating them. The CDR3 consists of 15 residues. The CDR3 sequence: CASSLRAGLYNEQFF. The CDR3, as DNA: TGTGCCAGCAGCTTACGGGCGGGATTGTACAATGAGCAGTTCTTC. Based on the CDR3 plus reference TRBV7-9 and TRBJ2-1, the full variable domain is DTGVSQNPRHKITKRGQNVTFRCDPISEHNRLYWYRQTLGQGPEFLTYFQNEAQLEKSRLLSDRFSAERPKGSFSTLEIQRTEQGDSAMYLCASSLRAGLYNEQFFGPGTRLTVL.

This chain connects TRBV7-9 to TRBJ2-1; 8 positions agree with TRBD2. The J segment lost 7 bases and the V segment lost 5 bases, leaving 13 bases of the junction unmatched. Germline V gene sequence: CDR1 SEHNR, CDR2 FQNEAQ (reference sequence). This CDR3 has 16 amino acids. The CDR3 DNA reads as TGTGCCAGCAGCCCCAGGAACGGGAGGGGAGTAAATGAGCAGTTCTTC. Its translation: CASSPRNGRGVNEQFF. The complete variable domain, with remaining parts taken from reference TRBV7-9 and TRBJ2-1, reads DTGVSQNPRHKITKRGQNVTFRCDPISEHNRLYWYRQTLGQGPEFLTYFQNEAQLEKSRLLSDRFSAERPKGSFSTLEIQRTEQGDSAMYLCASSPRNGRGVNEQFFGPGTRLTVL.

In this sample, this clone turned up a few times. The gene calls are TRBV10-3 and TRBJ1-5; D is perhaps TRBD1 (5 bases). The CDR3 has 15 residues. The V gene's germline CDR1 is ENHRY and CDR2 SYGVKD. V was trimmed by 2 bases and J by 0 bases, leaving 8 bases between them. CDR3 sequence (DNA): TGTGCCATCAGTGAGGTGGGACCTAGCAATCAGCCCCAGCATTTT. It codes for CAISEVGPSNQPQHF.

The genes are TRBV30 and TRBJ1-2, with 8 bases identical to TRBD1. The J segment lost 0 bases and the V segment lost 6 bases, leaving 21 bases of the junction unmatched. CDR1 GTSNPN and CDR2 SVGIG come from the germline V gene (reference sequence). CDR3 length: 19 amino acids. Here the CDR3 reads CACPSPDRERGAANYGYTF. Written as DNA, the CDR3 is TGTGCCTGTCCTTCCCCGGACAGGGAAAGGGGGGCAGCTAACTATGGCTACACCTTC.